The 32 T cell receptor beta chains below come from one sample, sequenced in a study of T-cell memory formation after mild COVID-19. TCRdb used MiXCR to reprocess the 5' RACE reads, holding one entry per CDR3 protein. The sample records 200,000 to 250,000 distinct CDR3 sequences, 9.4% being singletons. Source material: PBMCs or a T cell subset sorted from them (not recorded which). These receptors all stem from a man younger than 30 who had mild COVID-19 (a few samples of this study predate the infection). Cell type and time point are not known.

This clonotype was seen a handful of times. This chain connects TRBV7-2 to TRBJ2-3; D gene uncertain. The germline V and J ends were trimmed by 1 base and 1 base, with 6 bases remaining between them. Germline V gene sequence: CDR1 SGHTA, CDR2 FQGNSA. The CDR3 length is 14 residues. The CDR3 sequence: CASSLGKGTDTQYF. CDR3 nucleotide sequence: TGTGCCAGCAGCTTAGGAAAGGGCACAGATACGCAGTATTTT.

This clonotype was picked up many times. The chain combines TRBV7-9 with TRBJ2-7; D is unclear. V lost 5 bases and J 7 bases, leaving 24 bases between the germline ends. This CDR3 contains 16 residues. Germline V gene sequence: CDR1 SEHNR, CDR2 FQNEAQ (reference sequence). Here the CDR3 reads CASSLIMADGLGEQYV. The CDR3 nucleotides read TGTGCCAGCAGCCTTATTATGGCTGACGGTCTGGGGGAGCAGTACGTC.

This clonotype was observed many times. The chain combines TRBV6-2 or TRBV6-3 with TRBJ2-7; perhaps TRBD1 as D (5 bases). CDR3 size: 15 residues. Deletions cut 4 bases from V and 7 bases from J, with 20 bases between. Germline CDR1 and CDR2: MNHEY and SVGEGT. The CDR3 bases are TGTGCCAGCAGTTCCGCCGAGGCAGGGCTGGAAGAGCAGTACTTC. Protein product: CASSSAEAGLEEQYF.

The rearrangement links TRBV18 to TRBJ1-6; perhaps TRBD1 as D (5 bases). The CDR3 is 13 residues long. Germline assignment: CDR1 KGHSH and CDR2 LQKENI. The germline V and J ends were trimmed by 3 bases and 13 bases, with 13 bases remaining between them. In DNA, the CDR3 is TGTGCCAGCTCACCGGCGGAAGACAGTCCCCTCCACTTT. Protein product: CASSPAEDSPLHF.

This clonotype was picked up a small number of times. The CDR3 spells CASSESSGVGYEQFF. The CDR3 DNA reads TGCGCCAGCAGTGAGTCGTCGGGGGTGGGGTATGAGCAGTTCTTC. The chain uses TRBV10-2 and TRBJ2-1; possible D gene TRBD2, 6 bases. The germline V and J ends were trimmed by 0 bases and 8 bases, with 14 bases remaining between them. In germline, CDR1 is WSHSY, CDR2 SAAADI. The CDR3 length is 15 residues.

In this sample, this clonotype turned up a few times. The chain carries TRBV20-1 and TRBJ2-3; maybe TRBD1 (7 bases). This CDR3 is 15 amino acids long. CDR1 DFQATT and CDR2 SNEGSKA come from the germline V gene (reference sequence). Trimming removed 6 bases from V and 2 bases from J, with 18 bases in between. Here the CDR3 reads CSAPRAGQPTDTQYF. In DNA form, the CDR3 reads TGCAGTGCCCCAAGGGCGGGACAGCCCACAGATACGCAGTATTTT.

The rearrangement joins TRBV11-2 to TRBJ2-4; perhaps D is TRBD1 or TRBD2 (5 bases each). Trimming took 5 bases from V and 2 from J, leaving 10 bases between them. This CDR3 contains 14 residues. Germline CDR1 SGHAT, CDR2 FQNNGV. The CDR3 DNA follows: TGTGCCAGCAGCCGGGGCGGTTCCAAAAACATTCAGTACTTC. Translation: CASSRGGSKNIQYF.

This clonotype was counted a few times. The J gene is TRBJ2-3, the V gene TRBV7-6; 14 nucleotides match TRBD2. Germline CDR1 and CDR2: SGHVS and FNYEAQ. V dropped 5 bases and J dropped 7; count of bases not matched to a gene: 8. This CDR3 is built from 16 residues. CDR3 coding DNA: TGTGCCAGCAGCCCCGGGACTAGCGGGGGCCCCAATACGCAGTATTTT. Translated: CASSPGTSGGPNTQYF. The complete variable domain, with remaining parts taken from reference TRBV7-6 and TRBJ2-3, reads GAGVSQSPRYKVTKRGQDVALRCDPISGHVSLYWYRQALGQGPEFLTYFNYEAQQDKSGLPNDRFSAERPEGSISTLTIQRTEQRDSAMYRCASSPGTSGGPNTQYFGPGTRLTVL.

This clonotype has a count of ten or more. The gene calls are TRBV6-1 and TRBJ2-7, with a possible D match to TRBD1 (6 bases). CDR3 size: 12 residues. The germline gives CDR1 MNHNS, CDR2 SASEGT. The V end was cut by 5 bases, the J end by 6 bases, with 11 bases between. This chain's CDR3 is CASSPQGTEQYF. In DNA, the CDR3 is TGTGCCAGCAGTCCACAGGGAACCGAGCAGTACTTC.

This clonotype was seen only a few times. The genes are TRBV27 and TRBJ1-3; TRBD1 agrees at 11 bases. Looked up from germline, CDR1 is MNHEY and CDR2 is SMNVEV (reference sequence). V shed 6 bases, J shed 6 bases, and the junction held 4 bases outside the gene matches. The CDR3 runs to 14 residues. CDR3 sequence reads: CASRRGQGENTIYF. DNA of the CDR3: TGTGCCAGCAGACGGGGACAGGGGGAAAACACCATATATTTT.

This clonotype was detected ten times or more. The CDR3 loop is CASSPDRQETQYF. The CDR3 DNA reads TGCGCCAGCAGTCCTGACCGACAAGAGACCCAGTACTTC. This chain uses TRBV5-1 with TRBJ2-5, with D uncertain. The V end was cut by 5 bases, the J end by 2 bases, with 10 bases between. There are 13 residues in the CDR3. Germline assignment: CDR1 SGHRS and CDR2 YFSETQ.

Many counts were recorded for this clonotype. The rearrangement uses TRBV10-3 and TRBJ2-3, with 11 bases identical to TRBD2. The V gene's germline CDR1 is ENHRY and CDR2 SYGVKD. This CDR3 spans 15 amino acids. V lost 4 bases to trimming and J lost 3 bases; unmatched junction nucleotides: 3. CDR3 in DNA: TGTGCCATCAGTGCGACTAGCGGGGTAACAGATACGCAGTATTTT. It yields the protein CAISATSGVTDTQYF.

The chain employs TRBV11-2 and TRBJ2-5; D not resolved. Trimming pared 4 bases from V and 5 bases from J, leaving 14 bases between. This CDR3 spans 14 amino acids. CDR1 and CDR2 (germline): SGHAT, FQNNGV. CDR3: CASSSSQTMETQYF. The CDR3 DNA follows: TGTGCCAGCAGCTCTAGTCAGACCATGGAGACCCAGTACTTC.

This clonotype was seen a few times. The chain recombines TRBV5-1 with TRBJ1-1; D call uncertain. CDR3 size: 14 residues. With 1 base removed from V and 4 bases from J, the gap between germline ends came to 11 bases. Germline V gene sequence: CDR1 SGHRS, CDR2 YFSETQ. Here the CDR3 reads CASSLRGPGTEAFF. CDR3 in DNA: TGCGCCAGCAGCTTGAGAGGACCGGGCACTGAAGCTTTCTTT.

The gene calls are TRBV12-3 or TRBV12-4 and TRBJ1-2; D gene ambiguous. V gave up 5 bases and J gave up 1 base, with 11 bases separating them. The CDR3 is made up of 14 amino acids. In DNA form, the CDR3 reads TGTGCCAGCAGTGCCTGGACGGATAACTATGGCTACACCTTC. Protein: CASSAWTDNYGYTF.

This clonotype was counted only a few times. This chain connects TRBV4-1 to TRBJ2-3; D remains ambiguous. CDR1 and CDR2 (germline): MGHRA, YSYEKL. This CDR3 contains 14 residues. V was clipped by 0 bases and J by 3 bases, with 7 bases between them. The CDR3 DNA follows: TGCGCCAGCAGCCAAGATAGTGGAACAGATACGCAGTATTTT. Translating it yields CASSQDSGTDTQYF.

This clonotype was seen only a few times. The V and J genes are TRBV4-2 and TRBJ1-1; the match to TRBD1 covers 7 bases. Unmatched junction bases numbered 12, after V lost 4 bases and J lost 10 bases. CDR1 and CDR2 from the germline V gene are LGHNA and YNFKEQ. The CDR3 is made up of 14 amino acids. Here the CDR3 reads CASSRGGGTTPAFF. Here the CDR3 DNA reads TGTGCCAGCAGCCGAGGGGGCGGGACAACACCAGCTTTCTTT.

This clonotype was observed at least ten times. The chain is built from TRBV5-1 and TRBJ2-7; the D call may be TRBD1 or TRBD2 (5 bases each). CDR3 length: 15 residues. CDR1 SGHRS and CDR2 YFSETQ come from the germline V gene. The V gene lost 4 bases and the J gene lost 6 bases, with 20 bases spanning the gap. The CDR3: CASSTTTEGWGEQYF. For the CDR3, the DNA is TGCGCCAGCAGCACAACGACAGAGGGCTGGGGCGAGCAGTACTTC. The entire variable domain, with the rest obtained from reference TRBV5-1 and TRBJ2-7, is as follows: KAGVTQTPRYLIKTRGQQVTLSCSPISGHRSVSWYQQTPGQGLQFLFEYFSETQRNKGNFPGRFSGRQFSNSRSEMNVSTLELGDSALYLCASSTTTEGWGEQYFGPGTRLTVT.

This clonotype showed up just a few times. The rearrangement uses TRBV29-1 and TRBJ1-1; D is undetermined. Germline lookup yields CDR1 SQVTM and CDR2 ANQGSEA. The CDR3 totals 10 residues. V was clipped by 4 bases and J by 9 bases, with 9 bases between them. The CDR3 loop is CSVGEGKAFF. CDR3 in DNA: TGCAGCGTTGGAGAAGGGAAAGCTTTCTTT.

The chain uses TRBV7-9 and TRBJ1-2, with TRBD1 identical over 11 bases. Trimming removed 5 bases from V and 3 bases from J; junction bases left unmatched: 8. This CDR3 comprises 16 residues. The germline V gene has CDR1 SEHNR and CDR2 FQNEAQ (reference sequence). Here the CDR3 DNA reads TGTGCCAGCAGCCGCCGGGACAGGGGGTCCCACTATGGCTACACCTTC. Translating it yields CASSRRDRGSHYGYTF.

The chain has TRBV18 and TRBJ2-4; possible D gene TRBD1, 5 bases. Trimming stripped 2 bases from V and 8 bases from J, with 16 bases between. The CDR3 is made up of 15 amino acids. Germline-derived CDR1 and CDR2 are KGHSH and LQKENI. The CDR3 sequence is CASSPGQGRADIQYF. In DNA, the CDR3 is TGTGCCAGCTCACCAGGCCAGGGCCGGGCGGACATTCAGTACTTC.

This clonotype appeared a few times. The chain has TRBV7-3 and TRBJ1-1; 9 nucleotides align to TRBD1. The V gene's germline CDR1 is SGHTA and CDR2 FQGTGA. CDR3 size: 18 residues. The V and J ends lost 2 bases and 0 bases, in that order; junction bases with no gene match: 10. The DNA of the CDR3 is TGTGCCAGCAGCTTAGGTGGGGGGACAGGGCGCCTGAACACTGAAGCTTTCTTT. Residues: CASSLGGGTGRLNTEAFF.

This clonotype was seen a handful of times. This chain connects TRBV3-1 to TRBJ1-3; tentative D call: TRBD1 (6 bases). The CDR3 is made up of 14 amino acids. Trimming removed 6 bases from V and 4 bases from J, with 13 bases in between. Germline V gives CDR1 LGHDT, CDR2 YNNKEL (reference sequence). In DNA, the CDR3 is TGTGCCAGCAGGACCACGGGGGCAGGAAACACCATATATTTT. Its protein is CASRTTGAGNTIYF.

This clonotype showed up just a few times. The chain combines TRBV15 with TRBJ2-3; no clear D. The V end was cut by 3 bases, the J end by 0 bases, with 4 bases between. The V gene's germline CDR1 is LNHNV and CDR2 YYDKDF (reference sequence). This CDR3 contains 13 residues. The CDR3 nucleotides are TGTGCCACCAGCAGGACGAGCACAGATACGCAGTATTTT. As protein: CATSRTSTDTQYF.

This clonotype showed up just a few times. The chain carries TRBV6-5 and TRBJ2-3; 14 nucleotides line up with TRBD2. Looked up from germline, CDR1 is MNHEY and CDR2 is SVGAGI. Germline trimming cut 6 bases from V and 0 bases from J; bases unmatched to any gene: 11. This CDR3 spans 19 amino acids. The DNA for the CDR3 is TGTGCCAGCAGCTCCGGACTAGCGGGGGGCCTCTCTAGCACAGATACGCAGTATTTT. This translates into CASSSGLAGGLSSTDTQYF.

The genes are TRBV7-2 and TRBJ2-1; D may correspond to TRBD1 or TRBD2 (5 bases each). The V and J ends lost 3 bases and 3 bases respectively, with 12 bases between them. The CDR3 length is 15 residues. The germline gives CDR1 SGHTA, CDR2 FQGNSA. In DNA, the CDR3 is TGTGCCAGCAGCTTCGATCGGGGCGGCTACAATGAGCAGTTCTTC. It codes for CASSFDRGGYNEQFF.

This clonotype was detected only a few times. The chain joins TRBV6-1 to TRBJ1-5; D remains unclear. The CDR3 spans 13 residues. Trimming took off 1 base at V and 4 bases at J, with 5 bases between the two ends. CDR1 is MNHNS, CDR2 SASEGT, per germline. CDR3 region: CASSEVGNQPQHF. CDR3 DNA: TGTGCCAGCAGTGAAGTGGGGAATCAGCCCCAGCATTTT.

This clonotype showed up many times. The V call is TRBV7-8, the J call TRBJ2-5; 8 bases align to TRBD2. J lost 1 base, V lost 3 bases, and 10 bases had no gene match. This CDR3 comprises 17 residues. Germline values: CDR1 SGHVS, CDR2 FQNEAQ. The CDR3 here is CASSFPSAGAFQETQYF. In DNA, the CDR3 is TGTGCCAGCAGCTTCCCGTCAGCGGGAGCTTTCCAAGAGACCCAGTACTTC.

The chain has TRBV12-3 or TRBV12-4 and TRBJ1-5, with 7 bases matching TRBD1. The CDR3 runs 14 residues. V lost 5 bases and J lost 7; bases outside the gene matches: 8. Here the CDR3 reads CASSTPGQWQPQHF. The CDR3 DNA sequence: TGTGCCAGCAGTACCCCGGGACAGTGGCAGCCCCAGCATTTT.

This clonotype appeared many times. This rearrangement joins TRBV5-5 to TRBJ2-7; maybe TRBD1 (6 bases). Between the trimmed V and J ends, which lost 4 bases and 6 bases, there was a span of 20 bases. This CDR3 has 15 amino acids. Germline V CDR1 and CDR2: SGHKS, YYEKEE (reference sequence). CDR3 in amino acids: CASSPRQDLTFEQYF. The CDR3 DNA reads TGTGCCAGCAGCCCACGACAGGATCTCACCTTCGAGCAGTACTTC.

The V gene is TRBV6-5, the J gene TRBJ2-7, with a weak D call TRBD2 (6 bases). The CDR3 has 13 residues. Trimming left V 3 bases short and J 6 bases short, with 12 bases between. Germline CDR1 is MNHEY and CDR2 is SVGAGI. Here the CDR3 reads CASSYRRDGEQYV. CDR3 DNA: TGTGCCAGCAGTTATAGGCGGGATGGCGAGCAGTACGTC.

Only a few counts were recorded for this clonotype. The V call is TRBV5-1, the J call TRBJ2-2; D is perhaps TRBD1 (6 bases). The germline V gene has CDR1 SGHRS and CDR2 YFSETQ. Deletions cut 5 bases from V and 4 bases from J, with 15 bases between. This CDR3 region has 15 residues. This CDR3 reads CASRHPGDITGELFF. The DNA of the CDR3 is TGCGCCAGCAGGCACCCAGGGGATATCACCGGGGAGCTGTTTTTT. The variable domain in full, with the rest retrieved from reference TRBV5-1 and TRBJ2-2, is KAGVTQTPRYLIKTRGQQVTLSCSPISGHRSVSWYQQTPGQGLQFLFEYFSETQRNKGNFPGRFSGRQFSNSRSEMNVSTLELGDSALYLCASRHPGDITGELFFGEGSRLTVL.